The text below deals with one TCR beta chain. Its specificity is not known. This sample was taken from a study of T-cell reconstitution after alpha-beta-depleted transplantation in children. Study observations and caveats: It was newly produced T cells that mostly accounted for T-cell counts and diversity one year after transplant.

Unique molecular identifiers were incorporated when the TCRbeta library was constructed. TCRdb re-derived calls from the PCR reads in MiXCR, one entry per CDR3 protein. Of about a million distinct CDR3 sequences in the sample, less than 30% were seen once. The CDR3 is made up of 14 amino acids. Trimming left V 3 bases short and J 4 bases short, with 12 bases between. The sequence was collected from a boy under two years old who had a stem cell transplant for SCID, so the T cells may come from the graft donor. The chain recombines TRBV12-3 or TRBV12-4 with TRBJ1-1; D perhaps matches TRBD1 (6 bases). The sample in question was PBMCs, mostly from graft donor cells, obtained 360 days after TCRalphabeta/CD19-depleted stem cell transplant. The CDR3 sequence: CASSFWGPSTEAFF. The DNA for the CDR3 is TGTGCCAGCAGTTTTTGGGGGCCGTCCACTGAAGCTTTCTTT.